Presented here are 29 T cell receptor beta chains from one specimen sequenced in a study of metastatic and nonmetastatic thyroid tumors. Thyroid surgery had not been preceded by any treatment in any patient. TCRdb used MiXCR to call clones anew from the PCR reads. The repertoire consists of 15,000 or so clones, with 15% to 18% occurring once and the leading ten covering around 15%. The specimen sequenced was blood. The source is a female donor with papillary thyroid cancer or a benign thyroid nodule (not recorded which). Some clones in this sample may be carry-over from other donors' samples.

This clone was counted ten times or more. Here the CDR3 reads CASSPGTSQKYF. CDR3 bases: TGTGCCAGCAGCCCTGGGACTAGCCAGAAGTATTTT. The V call is TRBV7-2, the J call TRBJ2-3; 9 bases are shared with TRBD2. The V segment lost 5 bases and the J segment 13 bases; nucleotides outside the gene matches: 7. The length of the CDR3 is 12 residues. Germline V gene sequence: CDR1 SGHTA, CDR2 FQGNSA.

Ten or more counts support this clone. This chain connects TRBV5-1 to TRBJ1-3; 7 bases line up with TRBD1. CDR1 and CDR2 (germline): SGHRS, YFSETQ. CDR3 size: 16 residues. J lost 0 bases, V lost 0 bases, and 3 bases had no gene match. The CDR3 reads CASSLGNRGSGNTIYF. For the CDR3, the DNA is TGCGCCAGCAGCTTGGGGAACAGGGGCTCTGGAAACACCATATATTTT. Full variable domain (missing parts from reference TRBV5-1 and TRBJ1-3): KAGVTQTPRYLIKTRGQQVTLSCSPISGHRSVSWYQQTPGQGLQFLFEYFSETQRNKGNFPGRFSGRQFSNSRSEMNVSTLELGDSALYLCASSLGNRGSGNTIYFGEGSWLTVV.

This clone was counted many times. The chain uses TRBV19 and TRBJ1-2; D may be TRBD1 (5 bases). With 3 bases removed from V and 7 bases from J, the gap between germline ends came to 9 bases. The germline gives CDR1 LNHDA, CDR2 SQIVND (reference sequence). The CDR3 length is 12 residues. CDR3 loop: CASSIQGIGYTF. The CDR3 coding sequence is TGTGCCAGTAGTATCCAGGGAATTGGCTACACCTTC.

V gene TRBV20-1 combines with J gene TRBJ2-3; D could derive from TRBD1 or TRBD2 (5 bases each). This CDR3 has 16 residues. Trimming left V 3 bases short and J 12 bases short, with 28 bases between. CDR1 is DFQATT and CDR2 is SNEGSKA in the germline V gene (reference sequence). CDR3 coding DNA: TGCAGTGCTAGTAGGGACGGGATTGGTCGTTATGAGACCCAGTATTTT. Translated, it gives CSASRDGIGRYETQYF.

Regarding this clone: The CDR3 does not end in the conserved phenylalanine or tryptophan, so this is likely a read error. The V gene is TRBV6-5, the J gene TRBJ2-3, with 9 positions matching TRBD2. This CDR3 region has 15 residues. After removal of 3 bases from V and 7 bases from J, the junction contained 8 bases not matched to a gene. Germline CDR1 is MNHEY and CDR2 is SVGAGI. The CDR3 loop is CASSYGGGGGYTQYY. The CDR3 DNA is TGTGCCAGCAGTTATGGCGGGGGGGGAGGGTATACGCAGTATTAT.

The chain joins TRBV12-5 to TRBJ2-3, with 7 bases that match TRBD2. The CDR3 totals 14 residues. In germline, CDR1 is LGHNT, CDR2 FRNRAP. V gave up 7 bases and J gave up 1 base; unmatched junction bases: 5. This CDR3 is CASAVTSRTDTQYF. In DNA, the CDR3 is TGTGCTAGTGCCGTGACTAGCCGCACAGATACGCAGTATTTT.

The CDR3 region has the DNA TGTGCCAGCAGACGTAACTCCTACGAGCAGTACTTC. Its protein product is CASRRNSYEQYF. The chain recombines TRBV6-1 with TRBJ2-7; no clear D. CDR1 MNHNS and CDR2 SASEGT come from the germline V gene. This CDR3 contains 12 residues. V was shortened by 6 bases and J by 0 bases, with 6 bases between the two germline ends.

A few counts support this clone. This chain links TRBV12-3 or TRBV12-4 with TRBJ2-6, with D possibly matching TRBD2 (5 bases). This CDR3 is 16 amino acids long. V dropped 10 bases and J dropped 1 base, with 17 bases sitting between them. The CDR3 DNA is TGTGCCACCCTCTTCACACCGGGATCTGGGGCCAACGTCCTGACTTTC. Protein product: CATLFTPGSGANVLTF.

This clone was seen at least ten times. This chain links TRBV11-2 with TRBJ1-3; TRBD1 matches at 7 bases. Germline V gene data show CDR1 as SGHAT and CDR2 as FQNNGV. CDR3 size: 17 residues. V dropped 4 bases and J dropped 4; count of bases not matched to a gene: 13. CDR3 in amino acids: CASSYREPGGSGNTIYF. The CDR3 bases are TGTGCCAGCAGCTACCGGGAGCCAGGGGGATCCGGAAACACCATATATTTT.

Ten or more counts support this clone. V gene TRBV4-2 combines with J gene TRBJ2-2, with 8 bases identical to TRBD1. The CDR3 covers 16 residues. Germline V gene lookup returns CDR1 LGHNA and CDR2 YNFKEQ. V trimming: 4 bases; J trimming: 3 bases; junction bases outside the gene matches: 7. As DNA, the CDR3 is TGTGCCAGCAGCCCCCGGACAGGGCTTTACACCGGGGAGCTGTTTTTT. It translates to CASSPRTGLYTGELFF.

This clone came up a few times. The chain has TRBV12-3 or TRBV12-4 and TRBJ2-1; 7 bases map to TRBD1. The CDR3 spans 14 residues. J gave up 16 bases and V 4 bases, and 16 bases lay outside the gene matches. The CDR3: CASSSRQGVNEYFF. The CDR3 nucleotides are TGTGCCAGCAGTTCACGACAGGGTGTGAATGAGTATTTCTTC.

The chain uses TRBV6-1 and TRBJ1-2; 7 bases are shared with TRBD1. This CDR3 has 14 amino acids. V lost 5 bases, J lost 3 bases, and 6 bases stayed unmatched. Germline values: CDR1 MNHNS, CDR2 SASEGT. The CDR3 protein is CASSSGTAHYGYTF. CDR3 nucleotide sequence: TGTGCCAGCAGTTCGGGGACAGCCCACTATGGCTACACCTTC.

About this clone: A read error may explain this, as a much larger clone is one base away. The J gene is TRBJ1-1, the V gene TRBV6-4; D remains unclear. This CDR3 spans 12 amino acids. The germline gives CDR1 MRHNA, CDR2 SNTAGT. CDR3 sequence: CASSREGGISLF. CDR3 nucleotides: TGTGCCAGCAGCCGGGAGGGCGGGATATCTTTATTT.

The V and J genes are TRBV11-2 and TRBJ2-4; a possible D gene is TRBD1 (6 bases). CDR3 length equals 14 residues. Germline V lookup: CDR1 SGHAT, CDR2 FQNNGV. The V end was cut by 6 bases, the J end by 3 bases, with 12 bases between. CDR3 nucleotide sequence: TGTGCCAGCAGTTCAGGGGTGGGCAAAAACATTCAGTACTTC. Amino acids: CASSSGVGKNIQYF.

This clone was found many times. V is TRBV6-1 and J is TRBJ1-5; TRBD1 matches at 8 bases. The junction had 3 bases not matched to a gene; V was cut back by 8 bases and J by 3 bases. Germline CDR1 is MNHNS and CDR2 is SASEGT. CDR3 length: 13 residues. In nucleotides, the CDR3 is TGTGCCAGCGACAGGGGTATCAATCAGCCCCAGCATTTT. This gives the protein CASDRGINQPQHF.

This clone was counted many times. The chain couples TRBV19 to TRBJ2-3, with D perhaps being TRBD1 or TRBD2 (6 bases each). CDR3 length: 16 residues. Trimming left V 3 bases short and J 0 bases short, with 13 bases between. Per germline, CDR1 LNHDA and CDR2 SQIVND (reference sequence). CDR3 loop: CASSIMGGTSTDTQYF. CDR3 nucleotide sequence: TGTGCCAGTAGTATTATGGGGGGCACTAGCACAGATACGCAGTATTTT.

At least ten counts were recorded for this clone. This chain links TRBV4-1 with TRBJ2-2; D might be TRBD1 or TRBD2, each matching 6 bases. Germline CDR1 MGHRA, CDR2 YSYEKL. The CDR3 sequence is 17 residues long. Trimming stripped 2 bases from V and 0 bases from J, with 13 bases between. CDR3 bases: TGCGCCAGCAGCCAAAGGGGGGCTAGCGCGAACACCGGGGAGCTGTTTTTT. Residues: CASSQRGASANTGELFF.

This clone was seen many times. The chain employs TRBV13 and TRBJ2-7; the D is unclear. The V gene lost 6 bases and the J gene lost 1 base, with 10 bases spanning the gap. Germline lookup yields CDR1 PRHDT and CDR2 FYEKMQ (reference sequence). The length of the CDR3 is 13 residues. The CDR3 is CASSLSPSYEQYF. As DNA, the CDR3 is TGTGCCAGCAGTCTGTCCCCTTCCTACGAGCAGTACTTC.

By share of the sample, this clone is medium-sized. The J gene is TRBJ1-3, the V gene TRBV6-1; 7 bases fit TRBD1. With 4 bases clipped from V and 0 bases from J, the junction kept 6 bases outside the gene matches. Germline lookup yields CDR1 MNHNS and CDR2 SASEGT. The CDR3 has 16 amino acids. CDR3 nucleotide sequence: TGTGCCAGCAGTGCCGGGACAGTTGTCTCTGGAAACACCATATATTTT. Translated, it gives CASSAGTVVSGNTIYF.

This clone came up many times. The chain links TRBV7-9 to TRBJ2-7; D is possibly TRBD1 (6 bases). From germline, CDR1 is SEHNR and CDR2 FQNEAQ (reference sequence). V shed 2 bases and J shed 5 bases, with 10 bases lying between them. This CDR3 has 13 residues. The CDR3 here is CASSLTGYDEQYF. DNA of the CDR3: TGTGCCAGCAGCTTAACAGGGTACGACGAGCAGTACTTC.

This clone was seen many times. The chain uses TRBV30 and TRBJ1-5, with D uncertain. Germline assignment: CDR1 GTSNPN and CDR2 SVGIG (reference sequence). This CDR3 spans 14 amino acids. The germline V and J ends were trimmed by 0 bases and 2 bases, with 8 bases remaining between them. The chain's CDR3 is CAWSVRRGNQPQHF. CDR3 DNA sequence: TGTGCCTGGAGTGTAAGGAGAGGCAATCAGCCCCAGCATTTT.

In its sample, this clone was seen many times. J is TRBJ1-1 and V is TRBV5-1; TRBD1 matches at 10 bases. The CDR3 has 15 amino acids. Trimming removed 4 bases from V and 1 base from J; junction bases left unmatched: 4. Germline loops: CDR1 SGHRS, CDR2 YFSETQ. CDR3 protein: CASSRTGGENTEAFF. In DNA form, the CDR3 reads TGCGCCAGCAGCAGGACAGGGGGGGAGAACACTGAAGCTTTCTTT. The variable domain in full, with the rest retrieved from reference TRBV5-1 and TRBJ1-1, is KAGVTQTPRYLIKTRGQQVTLSCSPISGHRSVSWYQQTPGQGLQFLFEYFSETQRNKGNFPGRFSGRQFSNSRSEMNVSTLELGDSALYLCASSRTGGENTEAFFGQGTRLTVV.

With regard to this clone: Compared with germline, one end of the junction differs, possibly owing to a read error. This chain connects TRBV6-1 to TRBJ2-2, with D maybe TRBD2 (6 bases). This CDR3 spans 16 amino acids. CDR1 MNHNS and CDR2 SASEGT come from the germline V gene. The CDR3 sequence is CASSTRLAEKTAELFF. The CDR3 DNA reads TGTGCCAGCAGTACGCGGTTAGCGGAGAAGACCGCGGAGCTGTTTTTT.

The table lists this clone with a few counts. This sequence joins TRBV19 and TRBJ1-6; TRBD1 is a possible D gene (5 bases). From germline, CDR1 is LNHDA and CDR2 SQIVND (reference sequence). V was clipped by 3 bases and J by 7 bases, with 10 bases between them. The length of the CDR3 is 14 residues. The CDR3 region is CASSIQGTNSPLHF. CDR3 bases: TGTGCCAGTAGTATCCAGGGAACGAATTCACCCCTCCACTTT.

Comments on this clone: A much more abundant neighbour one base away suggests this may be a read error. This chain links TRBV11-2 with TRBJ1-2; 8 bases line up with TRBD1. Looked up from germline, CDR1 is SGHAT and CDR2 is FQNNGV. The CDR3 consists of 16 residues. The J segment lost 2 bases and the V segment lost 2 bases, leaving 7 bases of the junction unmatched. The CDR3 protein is CASSLSLRGLNYGYTF. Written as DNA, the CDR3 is TGTGCCAGCAGCTTAAGTCTCAGGGGGCTGAACTATGGCTACACCTTC.

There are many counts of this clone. This CDR3 is CASRPTSGGRNEQFF. The CDR3, as DNA: TGTGCCAGCAGACCCACTAGCGGGGGGCGCAATGAGCAGTTCTTC. The V gene is TRBV2, the J gene TRBJ2-1; TRBD2 matches 12 bases. Germline values: CDR1 SNHLY, CDR2 FYNNEI. With 6 bases clipped from V and 6 bases from J, the junction kept 6 bases outside the gene matches. This CDR3 contains 15 residues. Full variable domain (rest looked up from reference TRBV2 and TRBJ2-1): EPEVTQTPSHQVTQMGQEVILRCVPISNHLYFYWYRQILGQKVEFLVSFYNNEISEKSEIFDDQFSVERPDGSNFTLKIRSTKLEDSAMYFCASRPTSGGRNEQFFGPGTRLTVL.

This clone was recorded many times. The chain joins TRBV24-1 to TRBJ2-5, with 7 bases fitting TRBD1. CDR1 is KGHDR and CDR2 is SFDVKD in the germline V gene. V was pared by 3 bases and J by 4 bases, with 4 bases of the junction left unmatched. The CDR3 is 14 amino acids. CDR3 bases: TGTGCCACCAGTGATCGGACAGGCATAGAGACCCAGTACTTC. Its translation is CATSDRTGIETQYF.

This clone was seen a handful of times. The CDR3 sequence is CASSYTASSGNTIYF. CDR3 nucleotide sequence: TGTGCCAGCAGTTATACAGCCAGCTCTGGAAACACCATATATTTT. The gene calls are TRBV6-9 and TRBJ1-3, with no clear D. Germline V lookup: CDR1 MNHGY, CDR2 SVAAGI. The ends were cut back, 2 bases at V and 0 bases at J, with 8 bases in the middle. This CDR3 contains 15 residues.

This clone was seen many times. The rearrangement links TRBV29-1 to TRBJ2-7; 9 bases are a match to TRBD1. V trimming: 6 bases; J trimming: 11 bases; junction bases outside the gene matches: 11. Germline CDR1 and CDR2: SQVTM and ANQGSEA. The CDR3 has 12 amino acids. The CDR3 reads CSVRDRETKEYF. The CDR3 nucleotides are TGCAGCGTCCGGGACAGGGAGACGAAGGAGTACTTC.